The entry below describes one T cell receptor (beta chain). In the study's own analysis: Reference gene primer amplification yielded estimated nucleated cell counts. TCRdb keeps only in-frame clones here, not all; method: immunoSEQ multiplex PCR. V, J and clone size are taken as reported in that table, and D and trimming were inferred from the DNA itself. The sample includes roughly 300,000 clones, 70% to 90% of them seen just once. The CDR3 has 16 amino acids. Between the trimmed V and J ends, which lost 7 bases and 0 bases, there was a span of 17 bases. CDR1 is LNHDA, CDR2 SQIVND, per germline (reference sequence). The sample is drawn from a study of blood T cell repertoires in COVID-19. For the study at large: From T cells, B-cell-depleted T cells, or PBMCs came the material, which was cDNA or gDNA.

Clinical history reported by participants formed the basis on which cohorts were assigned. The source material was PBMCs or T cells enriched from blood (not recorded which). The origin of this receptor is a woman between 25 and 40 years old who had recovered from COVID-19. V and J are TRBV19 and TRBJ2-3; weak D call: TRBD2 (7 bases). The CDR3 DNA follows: TGTGCCAGTACACACCTAGGGGGGGCTAGCACAGATACGCAGTATTTT. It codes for CASTHLGGASTDTQYF.